The present TCR beta chain was sequenced within a study of shared clonotypes between healthy human individuals. Study information: Donor composition was two women and a few men, aged 18 to 49.

For each subset, genomic DNA was distributed in equal portions over several immunoSEQ plates. Ten immunoSEQ deep assay plates served to sequence unsorted PBMC DNA. The data were produced by immunoSEQ multiplex PCR, yet TCRdb's version contains in-frame clones alone and is incomplete. The sample comprises roughly 500,000 clones, 60% to 80% of which are singletons, and more than 10% rests with the top ten. V gave up 8 bases and J gave up 2 bases, with 10 bases separating them. This CDR3 has 12 residues. Germline V gives CDR1 SNHLY, CDR2 FYNNEI. A remark on this clone: What it binds is not known.

Findings of the study overall: An effect of sequencing depth on clonotype sharing among donors was expected.

The source of this sequence is a woman aged 40 to 50 in good health. Some clones in this sample may be carry-over from other donors' samples. The sequenced sample consisted of PBMCs. V gene TRBV2 combines with J gene TRBJ2-7, with a weak D call TRBD2 (5 bases). This CDR3 is CASRGITYEQYF. The DNA of the CDR3 is TGTGCCAGCCGAGGGATTACCTACGAGCAGTACTTC.